This T cell receptor beta chain was sequenced during a study of cytomegalovirus exposure and HLA in healthy donors. The wider study: Across some 400 genotyped donors, over 70% landed in the Caucasian-associated ancestry cluster.

As regards this clone: Its cognate antigen is unknown.

Study-level points and caveats: A list of 150 or so TCR beta chains associated with cytomegalovirus was given. Later, TCR association rates were found to vary by HLA locus, highest for DRB1 and lowest for HLA-C.

There are 14 residues in the CDR3. V lost 0 bases to trimming and J lost 4 bases; unmatched junction nucleotides: 1. Germline CDR1 reads SGHRS; CDR2 reads YFSETQ. Use of 60 Vbeta and 13 Jbeta primers characterized the PCR. Only in-frame clones appear in the TCRdb table, and some are missing; sequencing was by immunoSEQ multiplex PCR. The repertoire table contains 120,000 to 150,000 clones. Nominally healthy donors provided the samples, though records likely missed some immune exposures. The chain recombines TRBV5-1 with TRBJ1-2, with 9 bases matching TRBD1. This sequence was found in a woman younger than 30 in good health and CMV-seronegative. The material sequenced was PBMCs. CDR3 nucleotides: TGCGCCAGCAGCTTGGAGGGACAGGGCTATGGCTACACCTTC. Its protein is CASSLEGQGYGYTF.